This TCR beta chain was profiled in a study of Tregs in tolerant kidney transplant recipients. Looked up from germline, CDR1 is MNHEY and CDR2 is SVGAGI. Deletions cut 0 bases from V and 1 base from J, with 6 bases between. The CDR3 consists of 14 residues. The data were produced by immunoSEQ multiplex PCR, yet TCRdb's version contains in-frame clones alone and is incomplete. The repertoire has about 31,000 clones, over 65% of them found once; the top ten carry 2% to 2.5%. A remark on this clone: Its antigen is currently unknown.

The sequenced sample consisted of Tregs from blood cultured with allogeneic cells. This chain uses TRBV6-5 with TRBJ1-1; D call uncertain. The TCR originated in a human donor in good health. CDR3 DNA: TGTGCCAGCAGTTACTCCTCAAGGAACACTGAAGCTTTCTTT. Translated, it gives CASSYSSRNTEAFF.